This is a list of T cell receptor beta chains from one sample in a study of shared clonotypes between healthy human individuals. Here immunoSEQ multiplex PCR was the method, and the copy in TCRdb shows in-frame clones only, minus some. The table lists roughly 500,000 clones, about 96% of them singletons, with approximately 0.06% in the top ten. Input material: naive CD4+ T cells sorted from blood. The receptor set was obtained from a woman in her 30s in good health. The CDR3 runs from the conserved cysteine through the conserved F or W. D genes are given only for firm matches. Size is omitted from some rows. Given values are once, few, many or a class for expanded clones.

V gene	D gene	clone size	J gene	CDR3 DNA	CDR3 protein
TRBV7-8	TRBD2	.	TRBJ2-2	TGTGCCAGCAGCTACCGACTAGCCGTATCCTCCGGGGAGCTGTTTTTT	CASSYRLAVSSGELFF
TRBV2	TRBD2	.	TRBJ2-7	TGTGCCAGCAATAAACTAGCGGGAGGTTACGAGCAGTACTTC	CASNKLAGGYEQYF
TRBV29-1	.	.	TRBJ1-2	TGCAGCGGCCAAGGGGGGGAATATGGCTACACCTTC	CSGQGGEYGYTF
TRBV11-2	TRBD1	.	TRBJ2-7	TGTGCCAGCAGCGCCCCCGGGACAGGGGGATACTACGAGCAGTACTTC	CASSAPGTGGYYEQYF
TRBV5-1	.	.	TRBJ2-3	TGCGCCAGCAGCTTGCCGAGGCAGGTTTCAGATACGCAGTATTTT	CASSLPRQVSDTQYF
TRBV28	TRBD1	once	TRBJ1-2	TGTGCCAGCAGTTTGGGAAGGGTAAACAGGGGACCCTATAGAGGACGCTATGGCTACACCTTC	CASSLGRVNRGPYRGRYGYTF
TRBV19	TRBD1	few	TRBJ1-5	TGTGCCACTAAAACTCAGGGGGAGCTTCAGCCCCAGCATTTT	CATKTQGELQPQHF
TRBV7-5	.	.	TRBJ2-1	TGTGTCAGAAGCCACAGTCTCCGGGAGCAGTTCTTC	CVRSHSLREQFF
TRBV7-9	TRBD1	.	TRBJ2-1	TGTGCCAGCAGCAGGGACAGGGGGGATGAGCAGTTCTTC	CASSRDRGDEQFF
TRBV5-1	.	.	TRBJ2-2	TGCGCCAGCACTCCTCTCGGGGCGACGAACACCGGGGAGCTGTTTTTT	CASTPLGATNTGELFF
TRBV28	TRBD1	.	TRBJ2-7	TGTGCCAGCAGTTTACGCGGGACAGGAGCCATAATAAGGAACGAGCAGTACTTC	CASSLRGTGAIIRNEQYF
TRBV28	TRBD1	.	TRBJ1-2	TGTGCCAGCAGTTCTGACAGGGGAAACTATGGCTACACCTTC	CASSSDRGNYGYTF
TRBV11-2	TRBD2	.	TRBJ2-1	TGTGCCACCGAAGTAGCTGGGGGGGAGACCTACAATGAGCAGTTCTTC	CATEVAGGETYNEQFF
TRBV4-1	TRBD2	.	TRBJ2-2	TGCGCCAGCAGCCCGGGACTAGCGGGATTGAACACCGGGGAGCTGTTTTTT	CASSPGLAGLNTGELFF
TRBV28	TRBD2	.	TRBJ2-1	TGTGCCAGCAGTTCCCCAGGACTAGCGGGAGACGGAGATGAGCAGTTCTTC	CASSSPGLAGDGDEQFF
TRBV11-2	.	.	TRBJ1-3	TGTGCCAGCAGCTTACCCAGGGTCGGTGGAAACACCATATATTTT	CASSLPRVGGNTIYF
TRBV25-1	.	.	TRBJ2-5	TGTGCCAGCAGTGAAAGAGGCTGGGAGACCCAGTACTTC	CASSERGWETQYF
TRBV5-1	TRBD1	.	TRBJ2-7	TGCGCCAGCAGCTTGGCGTCTGACAGGGTCTACGAGCAGTACTTC	CASSLASDRVYEQYF
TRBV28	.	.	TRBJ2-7	TGTGCCAGCAGTCCCAACTCCTACGAGCAGTACTTC	CASSPNSYEQYF
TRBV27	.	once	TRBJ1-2	TGTGCCAGCAGTTTTGACAAAGCGCATGGCTACACCTTC	CASSFDKAHGYTF
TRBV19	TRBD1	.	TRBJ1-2	TGTGCCAGTAGTATTGACAGGGACTATGGCTACACCTTC	CASSIDRDYGYTF
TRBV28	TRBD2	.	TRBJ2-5	TGTGCCAGCAGTTTATGGTTAGCGGGAGCACAAGAGACCCAGTACTTC	CASSLWLAGAQETQYF
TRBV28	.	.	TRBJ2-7	TGTGCCAGCAGTTTATTTCCAGGGGACGACGAGCAGTACTTC	CASSLFPGDDEQYF
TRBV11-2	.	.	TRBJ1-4	TGTGCCAGCACCCGGCAGGGAGGTAAAAATGAAAAACTGTTTTTT	CASTRQGGKNEKLFF
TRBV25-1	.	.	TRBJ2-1	TGTGCCAGCAGCCGACTAGGAATTGGTGAGCAGTTCTTC	CASSRLGIGEQFF
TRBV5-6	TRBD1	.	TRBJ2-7	TGTGCCAGCAGCTTAACAGGGGGCGACGAGCAGTACTTC	CASSLTGGDEQYF
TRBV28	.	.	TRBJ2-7	TGTGCCAGCTGTACAGGGACCTCCTACGAGCAGTACTTC	CASCTGTSYEQYF